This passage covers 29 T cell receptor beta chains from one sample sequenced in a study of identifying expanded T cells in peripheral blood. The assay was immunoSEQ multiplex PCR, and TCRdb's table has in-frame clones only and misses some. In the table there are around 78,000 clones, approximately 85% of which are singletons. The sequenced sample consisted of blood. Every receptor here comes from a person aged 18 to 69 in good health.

The CDR3 nucleotides are TGTGCCAGCAGCTTGGGAGGGGGCCCGGAGACCCAGTACTTC. This gives the protein CASSLGGGPETQYF. The chain employs TRBV5-5 and TRBJ2-5; 7 bases map to TRBD1. Germline V gene data show CDR1 as SGHKS and CDR2 as YYEKEE (reference sequence). J gave up 5 bases and V 0 bases, and 4 bases lay outside the gene matches. CDR3 length: 14 residues.

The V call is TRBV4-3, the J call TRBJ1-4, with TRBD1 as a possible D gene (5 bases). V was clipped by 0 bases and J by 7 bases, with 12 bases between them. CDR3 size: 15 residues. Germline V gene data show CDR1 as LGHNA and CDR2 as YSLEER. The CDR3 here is CASSQEGYDSEKLFF. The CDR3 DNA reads TGCGCCAGCAGCCAAGAGGGGTACGACAGTGAAAAACTGTTTTTT.

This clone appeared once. CDR3 bases: TGTGCCATCAGTGAGTCGTTAATGTTGGGACAGGGAAACAATGAGCAGTTCTTC. Encoded protein: CAISESLMLGQGNNEQFF. The chain is built from TRBV10-3 and TRBJ2-1, with 9 bases aligning to TRBD1. Trimming removed 0 bases from V and 5 bases from J; junction bases left unmatched: 11. Germline lookup yields CDR1 ENHRY and CDR2 SYGVKD. The CDR3 covers 18 residues.

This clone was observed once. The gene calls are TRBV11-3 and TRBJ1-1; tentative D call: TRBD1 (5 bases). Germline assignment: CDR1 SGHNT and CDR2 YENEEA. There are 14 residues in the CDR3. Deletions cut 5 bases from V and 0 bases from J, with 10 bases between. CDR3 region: CASSPGPMNTEAFF. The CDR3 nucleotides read TGTGCCAGCAGCCCAGGGCCGATGAACACTGAAGCTTTCTTT. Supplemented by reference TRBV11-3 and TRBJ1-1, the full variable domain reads EAGVVQSPRYKIIEKKQPVAFWCNPISGHNTLYWYLQNLGQGPELLIRYENEEAVDDSQLPKDRFSAERLKGVDSTLKIQPAELGDSAVYLCASSPGPMNTEAFFGQGTRLTVV.

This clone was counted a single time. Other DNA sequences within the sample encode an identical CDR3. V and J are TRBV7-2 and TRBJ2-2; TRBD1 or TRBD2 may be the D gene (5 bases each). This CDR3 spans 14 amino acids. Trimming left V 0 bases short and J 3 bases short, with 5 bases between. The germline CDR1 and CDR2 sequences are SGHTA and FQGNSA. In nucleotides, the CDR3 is TGTGCCAGCAGCTTAGCGGGGGACACCGGGGAGCTGTTTTTT. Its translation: CASSLAGDTGELFF.

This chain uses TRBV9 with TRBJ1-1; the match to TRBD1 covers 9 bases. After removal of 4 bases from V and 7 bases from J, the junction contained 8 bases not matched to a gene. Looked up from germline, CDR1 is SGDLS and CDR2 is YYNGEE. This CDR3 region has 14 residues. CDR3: CASSLQPGQGEAFF. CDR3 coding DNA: TGTGCCAGCAGCTTACAACCGGGACAGGGTGAAGCTTTCTTT.

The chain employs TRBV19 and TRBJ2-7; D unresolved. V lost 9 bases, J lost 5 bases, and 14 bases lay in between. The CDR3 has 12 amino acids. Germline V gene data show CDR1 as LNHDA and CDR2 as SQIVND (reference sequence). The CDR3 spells CASSPGRNEQYF. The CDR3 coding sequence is TGTGCCAGCTCCCCCGGACGGAACGAGCAGTACTTC.

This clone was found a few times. CDR3 protein: CASSPRPMNTEAFF. In nucleotides, the CDR3 is TGTGCCAGCAGCCCTCGGCCGATGAACACTGAAGCTTTCTTT. The chain links TRBV5-6 to TRBJ1-1; D is uncertain. The germline gives CDR1 SGHDT, CDR2 YYEEEE. The CDR3 loop spans 14 amino acids. Trimming cost V 4 bases and J 0 bases, with 10 bases left between them.

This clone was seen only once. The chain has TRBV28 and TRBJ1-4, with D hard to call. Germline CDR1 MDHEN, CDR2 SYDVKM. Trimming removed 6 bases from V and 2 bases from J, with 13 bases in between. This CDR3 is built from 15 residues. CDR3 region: CASSNTMGTNEKLFF. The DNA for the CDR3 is TGTGCCAGCAGCAATACAATGGGGACTAATGAAAAACTGTTTTTT.

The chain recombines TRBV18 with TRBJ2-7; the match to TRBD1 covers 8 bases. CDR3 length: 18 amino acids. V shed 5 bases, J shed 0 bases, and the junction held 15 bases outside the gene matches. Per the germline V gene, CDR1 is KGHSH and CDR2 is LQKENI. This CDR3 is CASSTYPAGTGSSYEQYF. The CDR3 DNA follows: TGTGCCAGCTCAACCTATCCCGCCGGGACAGGAAGCTCCTACGAGCAGTACTTC.

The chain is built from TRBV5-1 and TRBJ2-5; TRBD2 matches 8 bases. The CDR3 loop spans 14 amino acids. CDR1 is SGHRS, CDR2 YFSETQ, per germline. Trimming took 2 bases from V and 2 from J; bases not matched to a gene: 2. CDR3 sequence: CASSFSGRQETQYF. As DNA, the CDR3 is TGCGCCAGCAGCTTCAGCGGGAGACAAGAGACCCAGTACTTC.

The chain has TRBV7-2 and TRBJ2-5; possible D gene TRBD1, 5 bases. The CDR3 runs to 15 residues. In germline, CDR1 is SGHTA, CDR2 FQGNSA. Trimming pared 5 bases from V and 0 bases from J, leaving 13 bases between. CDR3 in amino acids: CASSPGAGNQETQYF. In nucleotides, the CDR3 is TGTGCCAGCAGCCCAGGAGCAGGGAACCAAGAGACCCAGTACTTC. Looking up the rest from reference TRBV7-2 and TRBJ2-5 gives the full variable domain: GAGVSQSPSNKVTEKGKDVELRCDPISGHTALYWYRQSLGQGLEFLIYFQGNSAPDKSGLPSDRFSAERTGGSVSTLTIQRTQQEDSAVYLCASSPGAGNQETQYFGPGTRLLVL.

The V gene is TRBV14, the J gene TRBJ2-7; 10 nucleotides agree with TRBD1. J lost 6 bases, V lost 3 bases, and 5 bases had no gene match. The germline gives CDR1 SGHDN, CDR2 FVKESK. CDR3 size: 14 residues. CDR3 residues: CASSHQTGGSEQYF. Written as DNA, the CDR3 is TGTGCCAGCAGCCACCAGACAGGGGGCTCCGAGCAGTACTTC.

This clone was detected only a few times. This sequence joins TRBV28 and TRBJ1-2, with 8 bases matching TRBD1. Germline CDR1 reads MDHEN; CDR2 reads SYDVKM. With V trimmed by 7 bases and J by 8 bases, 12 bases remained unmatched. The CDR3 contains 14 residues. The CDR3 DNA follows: TGTGCCAGCACTGAGTCCAGGGGGCGACGGGGCTACACCTTC. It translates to CASTESRGRRGYTF.

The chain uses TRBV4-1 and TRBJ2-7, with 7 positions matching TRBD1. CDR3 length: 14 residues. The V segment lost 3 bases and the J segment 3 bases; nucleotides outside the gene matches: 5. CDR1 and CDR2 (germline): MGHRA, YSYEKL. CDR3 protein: CASSQLGDSYEQYF. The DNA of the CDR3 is TGCGCCAGCAGCCAGTTGGGGGACAGCTACGAGCAGTACTTC.

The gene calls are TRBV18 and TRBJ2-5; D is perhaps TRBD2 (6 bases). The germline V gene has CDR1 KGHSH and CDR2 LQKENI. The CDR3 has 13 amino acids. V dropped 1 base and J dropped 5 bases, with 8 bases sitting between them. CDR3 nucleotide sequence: TGTGCCAGCTCACCACGCGGGAAGGAGACCCAGTACTTC. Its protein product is CASSPRGKETQYF.

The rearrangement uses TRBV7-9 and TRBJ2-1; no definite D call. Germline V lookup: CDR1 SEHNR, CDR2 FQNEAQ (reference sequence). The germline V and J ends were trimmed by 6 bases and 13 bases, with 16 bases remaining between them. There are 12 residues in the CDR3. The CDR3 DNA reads TGTGCCAGCAGTCTGGCCCTCCCGGCTCAGTTCTTC. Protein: CASSLALPAQFF.

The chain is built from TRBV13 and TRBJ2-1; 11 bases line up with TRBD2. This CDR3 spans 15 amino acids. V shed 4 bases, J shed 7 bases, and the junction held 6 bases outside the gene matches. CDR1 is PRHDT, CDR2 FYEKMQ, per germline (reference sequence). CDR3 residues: CASSSSGRLANEQFF. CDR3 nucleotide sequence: TGTGCCAGCAGCTCTAGCGGGAGGCTGGCGAATGAGCAGTTCTTC.

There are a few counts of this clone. CDR3 sequence: CASSIGGVAKNIQYF. The CDR3 coding sequence is TGTGCCAGTAGTATTGGAGGGGTAGCCAAAAACATTCAGTACTTC. V usage is TRBV19 and J usage is TRBJ2-4, with D tentatively TRBD2 (6 bases). This CDR3 contains 15 residues. The ends were cut back, 3 bases at V and 0 bases at J, with 9 bases in the middle. The V gene's germline CDR1 is LNHDA and CDR2 SQIVND (reference sequence).

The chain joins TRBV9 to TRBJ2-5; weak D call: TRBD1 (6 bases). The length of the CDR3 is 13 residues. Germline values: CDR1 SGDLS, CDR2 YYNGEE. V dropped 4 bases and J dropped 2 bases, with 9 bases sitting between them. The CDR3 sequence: CASSRGQQETQYF. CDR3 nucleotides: TGTGCCAGCAGCCGGGGACAACAAGAGACCCAGTACTTC.

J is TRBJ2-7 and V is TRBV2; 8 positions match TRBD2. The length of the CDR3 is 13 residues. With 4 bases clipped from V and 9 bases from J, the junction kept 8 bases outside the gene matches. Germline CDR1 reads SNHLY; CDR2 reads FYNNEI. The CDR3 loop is CASSGLARAGQYF. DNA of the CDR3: TGTGCCAGCAGTGGACTAGCGCGAGCCGGGCAGTACTTC.

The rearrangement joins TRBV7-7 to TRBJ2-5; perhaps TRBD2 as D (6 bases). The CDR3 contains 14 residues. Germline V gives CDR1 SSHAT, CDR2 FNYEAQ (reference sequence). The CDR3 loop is CASAALEGEETQYF. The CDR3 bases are TGTGCTAGCGCCGCTCTGGAGGGTGAAGAGACCCAGTACTTC.

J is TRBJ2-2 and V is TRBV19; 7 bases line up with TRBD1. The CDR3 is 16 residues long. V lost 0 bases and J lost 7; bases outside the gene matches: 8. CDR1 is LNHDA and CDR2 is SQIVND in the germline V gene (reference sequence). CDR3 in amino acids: CASSIDADRVNGELFF. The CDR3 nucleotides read TGTGCCAGTAGTATAGACGCCGACAGGGTCAACGGGGAGCTGTTTTTT.

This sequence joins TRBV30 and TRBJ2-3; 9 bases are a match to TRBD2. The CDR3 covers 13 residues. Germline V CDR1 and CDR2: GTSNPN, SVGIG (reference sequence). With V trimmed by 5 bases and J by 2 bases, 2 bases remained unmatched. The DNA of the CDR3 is TGTGCCTGGGCTAGCGGGACCACAGATACGCAGTATTTT. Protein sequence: CAWASGTTDTQYF.

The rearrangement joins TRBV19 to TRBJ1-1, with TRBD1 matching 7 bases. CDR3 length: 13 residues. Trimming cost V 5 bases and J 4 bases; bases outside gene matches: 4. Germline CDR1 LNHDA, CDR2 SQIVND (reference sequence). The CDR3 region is CASSEHRGTEAFF. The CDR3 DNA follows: TGTGCCAGTAGTGAACACAGGGGCACTGAAGCTTTCTTT.

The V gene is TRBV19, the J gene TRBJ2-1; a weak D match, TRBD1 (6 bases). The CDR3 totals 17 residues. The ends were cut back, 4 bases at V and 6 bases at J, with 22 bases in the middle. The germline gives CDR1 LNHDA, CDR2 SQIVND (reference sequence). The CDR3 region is CASSTSWGPGISNEQFF. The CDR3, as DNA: TGTGCCAGTAGTACGTCTTGGGGGCCTGGGATCTCCAATGAGCAGTTCTTC.

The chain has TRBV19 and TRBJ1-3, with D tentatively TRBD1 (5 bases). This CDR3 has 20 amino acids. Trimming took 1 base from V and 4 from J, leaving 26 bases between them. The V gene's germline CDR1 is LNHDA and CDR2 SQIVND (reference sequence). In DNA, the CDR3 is TGTGCCAGTAGTATAGTGTTTCCCTCCGAGGGGCGAAGATACGGAAACACCATATATTTT. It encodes CASSIVFPSEGRRYGNTIYF.

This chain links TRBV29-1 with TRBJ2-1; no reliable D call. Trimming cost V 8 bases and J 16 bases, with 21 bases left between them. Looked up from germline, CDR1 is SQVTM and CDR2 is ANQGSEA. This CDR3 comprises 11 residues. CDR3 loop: CSFISASKGFF. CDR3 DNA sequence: TGCAGCTTCATATCGGCTAGTAAGGGATTCTTC.

CDR3 DNA: TGCGCCAGCAGCCAAGAACTGCTAAATCAGCCCCAGCATTTT. Amino acids: CASSQELLNQPQHF. This chain joins TRBV4-3 and TRBJ1-5; D is ambiguous. This CDR3 has 14 residues. Germline V gene lookup returns CDR1 LGHNA and CDR2 YSLEER. Trimming removed 0 bases at V and 4 bases at J, with 7 bases between.